Ten or more counts support the clone carrying this TCR beta chain. Its cognate antigen is unknown. Trimming left V 6 bases short and J 7 bases short, with 7 bases between. The germline CDR1 and CDR2 sequences are DFQATT and SNEGSKA (reference sequence). The CDR3 has 11 amino acids. The data stem from a study of T-cell reconstitution after alpha-beta-depleted transplantation in children. Study conclusions and caveats: It was surviving recipient T cells and thymic progenitors that gave some patients high TCRbeta diversity at day 60. The authors attributed T-cell counts and diversity one year after transplant mostly to newly produced T cells. Reports say that about two months after transplant, the alpha-beta T cells came out of several hundred graft clones that had expanded.

Molecular barcoding with unique molecular identifiers was used for the TCRbeta library. Each CDR3 protein gets one entry after TCRdb re-called the PCR reads with MiXCR. The top ten clones hold just over 5.5% of a sample with some 200,000 distinct CDR3 sequences, roughly 7% of them seen once. This clonotype was obtained from a boy aged 2 to 10 with acute lymphoblastic leukemia, due to receive a stem cell transplant. The chain combines TRBV20-1 with TRBJ1-6; D remains ambiguous. The specimen comprised PBMCs, sampled before TCRalphabeta/CD19-depleted stem cell transplant. The CDR3 DNA reads as TGCAGTGCCAGATCCAATTCACCCCTCCACTTT. Protein: CSARSNSPLHF.